These 21 T cell receptor beta chains originate from one sample sequenced in a study of identical twins. TCRdb re-derived calls from the 5' RACE reads in MiXCR, one entry per CDR3 protein. Altogether more than 350,000 distinct CDR3 sequences are present, 9% to 10% being singletons, with the ten largest covering about 9.1%. The specimen sequenced was naive T cells sorted from blood. The receptors originated from a woman aged 45-60 years in good health.

V and J are TRBV7-8 and TRBJ2-1; no reliable D call. Deletions cut 1 base from V and 6 bases from J, with 13 bases between. The CDR3 length is 15 residues. Germline CDR1 and CDR2: SGHVS and FQNEAQ. CDR3 amino acids: CASSLVWPNVNEQFF. The CDR3, as DNA: TGTGCCAGCAGCTTAGTTTGGCCTAACGTCAATGAGCAGTTCTTC.

The chain links TRBV6-2 or TRBV6-3 to TRBJ2-6; 8 nucleotides agree with TRBD1. The junction had 5 bases not matched to a gene; V was cut back by 3 bases and J by 10 bases. The germline V gene has CDR1 MNHEY and CDR2 SVGEGT. The CDR3 consists of 14 residues. CDR3 protein: CASSYLGQGNVLTF. CDR3 in DNA: TGTGCCAGCAGTTATTTAGGACAGGGTAACGTCCTGACTTTC.

The chain combines TRBV21-1 with TRBJ2-7. TRBV21-1 is deemed a pseudogene. The length of the CDR3 is 17 residues. The CDR3 DNA reads TGTGCCAGCAGCACCCAAAGGTTCCCATTCAGCTCCTACGAGCAGTACTTC. Translated: CASSTQRFPFSSYEQYF.

There are many counts of this clonotype. This rearrangement joins TRBV4-1 to TRBJ2-5; a weak D match, TRBD2 (5 bases). CDR3 length: 15 amino acids. In germline, CDR1 is MGHRA, CDR2 YSYEKL. Trimming removed 1 base at V and 5 bases at J, with 14 bases between. The CDR3 DNA reads as TGCGCCAGCAGCCAAGTTCGTCTCCCGGGGGAGACCCAGTACTTC. It encodes CASSQVRLPGETQYF.

The chain has TRBV6-5 and TRBJ2-1; the D call may be TRBD1 or TRBD2 (5 bases each). The germline V gene encodes CDR1 MNHEY and CDR2 SVGAGI. The CDR3 is made up of 16 amino acids. Trimming left V 0 bases short and J 4 bases short, with 13 bases between. CDR3 region: CASSYSGGVGYNEQFF. DNA for the CDR3: TGTGCCAGCAGTTACTCTGGGGGAGTAGGATACAATGAGCAGTTCTTC.

This clonotype came up many times. This rearrangement joins TRBV28 to TRBJ2-7; the match to TRBD2 covers 8 bases. The CDR3 is 15 amino acids. Trimming removed 6 bases from V and 1 base from J; junction bases left unmatched: 8. CDR1 MDHEN and CDR2 SYDVKM come from the germline V gene. In DNA, the CDR3 is TGTGCCAGCAGCTCAAGCGGGAGTACGTCCTACGAGCAGTACTTC. Protein sequence: CASSSSGSTSYEQYF.

This clonotype was counted only a few times. This chain uses TRBV14 with TRBJ2-2, with 10 bases identical to TRBD1. The CDR3 is 17 residues long. V lost 1 base, J lost 3 bases, and 5 bases stayed unmatched. CDR1 SGHDN and CDR2 FVKESK come from the germline V gene. The CDR3 is CASSQGGQGVDTGELFF. The CDR3 coding sequence is TGTGCCAGCAGCCAAGGAGGACAGGGGGTCGACACCGGGGAGCTGTTTTTT.

This clonotype was observed at least ten times. The rearrangement uses TRBV21-1 and TRBJ2-2; TRBD2, the table's D call, was not compared with the DNA. TRBV21-1 counts as a pseudogene. This CDR3 has 18 residues. The CDR3 DNA follows: TGTGCCAGCAGCAAAGAGGAGACTAGCGGGAGAATCGTCGGGGAGCTGTTTTTT. This encodes CASSKEETSGRIVGELFF.

The J gene is TRBJ1-3, the V gene TRBV20-1; D is unclear. In germline, CDR1 is DFQATT, CDR2 SNEGSKA (reference sequence). CDR3 size: 12 residues. The CDR3 protein is CSLSLGGNTIYF. The CDR3 nucleotides are TGCAGCCTCTCCCTAGGTGGAAACACCATATATTTT.

This clonotype was observed a handful of times. The chain carries TRBV3-1 and TRBJ2-7; D is undetermined. This CDR3 is 14 amino acids long. CDR1 is LGHDT, CDR2 YNNKEL, per germline (reference sequence). Trimming shortened V by 1 base and J by 3 bases, and 10 bases separated the two germline ends. DNA for the CDR3: TGTGCCAGCAGCCAAGTAATACGACACTACGAGCAGTACTTC. Protein product: CASSQVIRHYEQYF.

This clonotype was seen a handful of times. V and J are TRBV20-1 and TRBJ2-3; D unclear. This CDR3 comprises 12 residues. From germline, CDR1 is DFQATT and CDR2 SNEGSKA (reference sequence). V was clipped by 7 bases and J by 4 bases, with 12 bases between them. Here the CDR3 reads CSGTGRADTQYF. The DNA for the CDR3 is TGCAGTGGTACCGGGCGCGCAGATACGCAGTATTTT.

The rearrangement joins TRBV6-4 to TRBJ2-3; possible D gene TRBD2, 5 bases. The CDR3 contains 16 residues. The germline V gene has CDR1 MRHNA and CDR2 SNTAGT. V dropped 4 bases and J dropped 3 bases, with 17 bases sitting between them. CDR3 loop: CASSGWHHEGTDTQYF. CDR3 in DNA: TGTGCCAGCAGTGGGTGGCACCACGAGGGAACAGATACGCAGTATTTT.

The genes are TRBV20-1 and TRBJ2-4; no definite D call. The V and J ends lost 3 bases and 7 bases respectively, with 16 bases between them. CDR3 length: 14 amino acids. Germline lookup yields CDR1 DFQATT and CDR2 SNEGSKA (reference sequence). CDR3 sequence reads: CSASRVVGGNIQYF. The CDR3 DNA reads TGCAGTGCTAGTCGGGTAGTAGGTGGGAACATTCAGTACTTC.

This chain links TRBV2 with TRBJ2-3; the D is unclear. Trimming removed 4 bases at V and 6 bases at J, with 11 bases between. CDR3 length equals 13 residues. Germline CDR1 and CDR2: SNHLY and FYNNEI. The CDR3 is CASSVNFRDTQYF. DNA of the CDR3: TGTGCCAGCAGTGTCAATTTCAGGGATACGCAGTATTTT. Looking up the rest from reference TRBV2 and TRBJ2-3 gives the full variable domain: EPEVTQTPSHQVTQMGQEVILRCVPISNHLYFYWYRQILGQKVEFLVSFYNNEISEKSEIFDDQFSVERPDGSNFTLKIRSTKLEDSAMYFCASSVNFRDTQYFGPGTRLTVL.

The chain is built from TRBV3-1 and TRBJ2-7; 7 bases line up with TRBD2. V lost 6 bases and J lost 0; bases outside the gene matches: 5. Germline V gene sequence: CDR1 LGHDT, CDR2 YNNKEL (reference sequence). This CDR3 comprises 14 residues. The CDR3 loop is CASRLGGSSYEQYF. CDR3 DNA sequence: TGTGCCAGCAGACTGGGCGGGAGCTCCTACGAGCAGTACTTC.

This clonotype has only a few counts. This CDR3 reads CASSQGGQKYF. DNA of the CDR3: TGTGCCAGCAGCCAAGGGGGACAGAAGTACTTC. V usage is TRBV3-1 and J usage is TRBJ2-4, with 7 bases aligning to TRBD1. J lost 14 bases, V lost 1 base, and 2 bases had no gene match. The CDR3 covers 11 residues. Germline V gives CDR1 LGHDT, CDR2 YNNKEL (reference sequence).

The V gene is TRBV2, the J gene TRBJ2-7; TRBD1 might be the D (5 bases). Germline V gene data show CDR1 as SNHLY and CDR2 as FYNNEI. The CDR3 consists of 14 residues. Trimming took off 0 bases at V and 5 bases at J, with 11 bases between the two ends. CDR3 bases: TGTGCCAGCAGTGAAGCCGGGCCACAGGACGAGCAGTACGTC. This sequence encodes CASSEAGPQDEQYV.

This clonotype was detected ten times or more. The chain carries TRBV5-1 and TRBJ2-7; 10 bases are shared with TRBD2. This CDR3 comprises 15 residues. Per the germline V gene, CDR1 is SGHRS and CDR2 is YFSETQ. The J segment lost 3 bases and the V segment lost 2 bases, leaving 5 bases of the junction unmatched. The DNA for the CDR3 is TGCGCCAGCAGCTTAGGGACTAGCGATTACTACGAGCAGTACTTC. Translating gives CASSLGTSDYYEQYF.

This clonotype was counted a few times. This chain uses TRBV7-9 with TRBJ2-3; 7 nucleotides align to TRBD2. The V gene's germline CDR1 is SEHNR and CDR2 FQNEAQ (reference sequence). CDR3 length: 13 residues. V lost 4 bases and J lost 4; bases outside the gene matches: 2. In nucleotides, the CDR3 is TGTGCCAGCAGCTCCGGGGGGTCAGATACGCAGTATTTT. Translated: CASSSGGSDTQYF.

The V and J genes are TRBV30 and TRBJ1-1; 10 bases agree with TRBD1. CDR3 length: 14 amino acids. Germline CDR1 is GTSNPN and CDR2 is SVGIG (reference sequence). J was trimmed by 5 bases and V by 2 bases; bases with no gene match: 5. CDR3 sequence (DNA): TGTGCCTGGAGTATCGGGACAGGGGTTACTGAAGCTTTCTTT. Translating it yields CAWSIGTGVTEAFF. The full variable domain, completed using reference TRBV30 and TRBJ1-1, is SQTIHQWPATLVQPVGSPLSLECTVEGTSNPNLYWYRQAAGRGLQLLFYSVGIGQISSEVPQNLSASRPQDRQFILSSKKLLLSDSGFYLCAWSIGTGVTEAFFGQGTRLTVV.

The chain couples TRBV29-1 to TRBJ1-2; D perhaps matches TRBD1 (6 bases). The CDR3 is 13 amino acids. The ends were cut back, 4 bases at V and 6 bases at J, with 15 bases in the middle. From germline, CDR1 is SQVTM and CDR2 ANQGSEA. In nucleotides, the CDR3 is TGCAGCGTTGTGACAGGAACCAGAAATGGCTACACCTTC. As protein: CSVVTGTRNGYTF.